This entry features one TCR beta chain sequence. This clone turned up a few times. The clone's antigen remains unknown. The record has no base qualities; no much larger clone is one base away. These data originate in a study of beta chain features in type 1 diabetes (dated by TCRdb to 2016 to 2019). Concerning the study at large: Patients and healthy donors did not differ in mean age, gender distribution, total cell number or subset yield. A total of under 140,000,000 sorted cells were examined across all samples, and the number of cells per subset was strongly correlated with RNA yield. In the study, TCRB repertoires of sorted circulating CD4+ T cell subsets from recently diagnosed type 1 diabetes patients were compared with those of matched healthy donors. Whereas all 28 donors provided naive and central memory subsets, regulatory and stem cell-like memory subsets were isolated from just 8 patients and about 8 healthy donors. Findings and caveats that apply to the study as a whole: Because cDNA was sequenced instead of genomic DNA, activated cells with high expression could be over-represented, although the groups did not differ in activation or CD3 levels. Patients with type 1 diabetes made fewer insertions and deleted more nucleotides at VDJ recombination sites, implying thymic rearrangement abnormalities. The naive, central memory and regulatory TCRB repertoires appeared to resemble one another more closely among patients than among healthy donors. PCR might favor shorter templates, but patient and control samples were amplified and corrected together, so any skew would affect both groups equally. Only small numbers of individuals were included in the HLA sub-analyses, which left unresolved whether HLA type had any influence on TCRB rearrangement. Type 1 diabetes patients showed a moderate but significant shortening of TCRB CDR3 length in all four CD4+ subsets.

The germline V gene yields KGHSH for CDR1 and LQKENI for CDR2. The CDR3 runs 13 amino acids, cysteine and phenylalanine included. Only the CDR3 region is kept as DNA, spanning 39 bases read in frame from base 1. A distance of 9 bases separates the germline ends of V and J, which lose 3 bases and 7 bases respectively. Each donor gave one peripheral blood draw, averaging around 0.11 L, which was collected into heparinised tubes. Naive, central memory, regulatory and stem cell-like memory CD4+ T cells were sorted on a BD FACSAria II using a panel including CD45RO, CCR7, CD25, CD127, CD95 and CD27. Every sorted population had a purity above 98%. PBMCs were separated immediately by Lymphoprep density gradient centrifugation and were stained directly, without being cultured. So that batch effects would be minimized, each experiment stained and sorted samples in pairs, pairing one healthy donor with one patient.

The entire amount of isolated RNA was reverse transcribed using the High Capacity cDNA Reverse Transcription Kit, so the sequenced TCRB transcripts were expressed ones. Naive, central memory and regulatory T cell samples underwent deep immunoSEQ sequencing, averaging about 3.3 million total reads per sample. Sorted cells were lysed in RLT buffer, and RNA was extracted using DNase-treated RNeasy Micro or Mini kits according to cell number. To prevent cross-contamination, each cell subset was processed individually, whereas patient and healthy donor samples were processed jointly. The immunoSEQ multiplex PCR was used to amplify TCRB sequences from cDNA, generating 87-bp fragments that spanned the CDR3 region. Sequencing of the amplicons was done on the Illumina HiSeq platform. In the source study's methods: PCR bias was computationally corrected using synthetic template baselines, reads within Hamming distance 2 were collapsed, and singletons that could not be merged were discarded. Reads were aligned against IMGT so that V, D and J genes, CDR3 length and insertions or deletions at six rearrangement sites could be assigned. Within each subset, clonotype counts were normalized to sorted cell number, and only after that were true diversity and Gini coefficients computed with the tcR R package. The overlap coefficient, calculated on TCRB nucleotide sequences, was used to quantify repertoire sharing. As a proxy for the pre-selection repertoire, out-of-frame TCRB sequences from naive cells were analyzed. This is the immuneACCESS table as TCRdb keeps it, with only in-frame sequences that have V and J called. A part of the clones is gone; compared with another copy, unresolved V genes explain less than half, and the rest is unexplained. V and J calls and clone size come straight from that table; D and trimming were deduced from the DNA. The sample yields more than 300,000 clones; over 9.5% were counted once. In total, the top ten clones hold about 0.01% of the sample.

Specimen: naive CD4+ T cells from blood. Reading the label with the study, this specimen's cell subset or site is: true naive CD4+ T cells. The receptor comes from a woman aged 18-35 years with type 1 diabetes. The sequence joins TRBV18 to TRBJ2-2; no D gene is confidently identified. The encoded CDR3 is CASSPPGRGELFF. The nucleotide sequence is TGTGCCAGCTCACCCCCCGGTCGCGGGGAGCTGTTTTTT.